The 18 T cell receptor beta chains below were found in one sample sequenced in a study of monozygotic twins with cystic fibrosis. TCRdb's copy holds only in-frame clones and misses some; the assay was immunoSEQ multiplex PCR. This table holds tens of thousands of clones, approximately 84% found once. Sequenced: blood. These receptors were collected from a girl aged 2-10 years with cystic fibrosis.

V and J are TRBV23-1 and TRBJ2-3; TRBD2 matches at 11 bases. TRBV23-1 is treated as an ORF (open reading frame) with a function not yet certain. With V trimmed by 7 bases and J by 0 bases, 15 bases remained unmatched. The length of the CDR3 is 19 residues. CDR3: CASTSSTGTSGASTDTQYF. The CDR3 DNA reads TGCGCCAGCACCTCATCGACCGGGACTAGCGGAGCTAGCACAGATACGCAGTATTTT.

The CDR3 DNA reads as TGTGCCAGTAGTCACAGTGATGAAGCTTTCTTT. It is translated as CASSHSDEAFF. The chain has TRBV19 and TRBJ1-1; D call uncertain. V was cut by 5 bases and J by 7 bases, with 8 bases left in between. The CDR3 is 11 residues long. Germline loops: CDR1 LNHDA, CDR2 SQIVND (reference sequence).

The rearrangement uses TRBV6-6 and TRBJ1-1, with D uncertain. Trimming left V 6 bases short and J 4 bases short, with 15 bases between. The CDR3 length is 14 residues. Germline assignment: CDR1 MNHNY and CDR2 SVGAGI (reference sequence). CDR3 region: CASSSGVYGTEAFF. As DNA, the CDR3 is TGTGCCAGCAGCTCCGGGGTGTACGGCACTGAAGCTTTCTTT.

This chain connects TRBV5-1 to TRBJ2-3; the match to TRBD2 covers 14 bases. The CDR3 consists of 14 residues. Trimming at V came to 4 bases and at J to 10 bases, leaving 5 bases not matched to a gene. CDR1 is SGHRS, CDR2 YFSETQ, per germline. The CDR3 DNA reads as TGCGCCAGCAGCCTATGGACTAGCGGGGGGCCGCAGTATTTT. Amino acids: CASSLWTSGGPQYF.

The count of this clone is one. This chain uses TRBV5-6 with TRBJ2-6; D unclear. Germline V gene sequence: CDR1 SGHDT, CDR2 YYEEEE. This CDR3 contains 14 residues. With 4 bases removed from V and 1 base from J, the gap between germline ends came to 6 bases. The CDR3 region has the DNA TGTGCCAGCAGCCTAGAATCTGGGGCCAACGTCCTGACTTTC. Translated: CASSLESGANVLTF.

This clone was found once. At one boundary the junction diverges from the germline segment, which might be a read error. The chain joins TRBV9 to TRBJ1-2; TRBD1 agrees at 8 bases. The CDR3 contains 13 residues. Germline V lookup: CDR1 SGDLS, CDR2 YYNGEE. The CDR3 nucleotides read TGTGCCAGCAGCTCTACCGGGACAGGCTTCTATTCCTTC. The encoded protein is CASSSTGTGFYSF. The complete variable domain, with remaining parts taken from reference TRBV9 and TRBJ1-2, reads DSGVTQTPKHLITATGQRVTLRCSPRSGDLSVYWYQQSLDQGLQFLIQYYNGEERAKGNILERFSAQQFPDLHSELNLSSLELGDSALYFCASSSTGTGFYSFGSGTRLTVV.

CDR3 region: CASSWTKETQYF. In nucleotides, the CDR3 is TGTGCCAGCAGCTGGACTAAAGAGACCCAGTACTTC. The genes are TRBV7-2 and TRBJ2-5; maybe TRBD2 (6 bases). Deletions cut 4 bases from V and 3 bases from J, with 6 bases between. Germline loops: CDR1 SGHTA, CDR2 FQGNSA. The CDR3 totals 12 residues.

The rearrangement links TRBV19 to TRBJ2-1, with a possible D match to TRBD1 (6 bases). Germline assignment: CDR1 LNHDA and CDR2 SQIVND (reference sequence). Trimming stripped 3 bases from V and 7 bases from J, with 19 bases between. This CDR3 has 16 amino acids. The CDR3 is CASSIIRTVTRNEQFF. The CDR3 DNA sequence: TGTGCCAGTAGTATTATTAGGACAGTGACCAGGAATGAGCAGTTCTTC.

The chain carries TRBV7-2 and TRBJ1-5; weak D call: TRBD1 (5 bases). The V end was cut by 1 base, the J end by 7 bases, with 8 bases between. Germline V CDR1 and CDR2: SGHTA, FQGNSA. The length of the CDR3 is 13 residues. Written as DNA, the CDR3 is TGTGCCAGCAGCTTAGAGCGGGGGCAGCCCCAGCATTTT. This translates into CASSLERGQPQHF.

The V and J genes are TRBV2 and TRBJ2-5; D call uncertain. Germline CDR1 reads SNHLY; CDR2 reads FYNNEI. The CDR3 totals 15 residues. V dropped 7 bases and J dropped 1 base, with 16 bases sitting between them. The CDR3 region is CASISEGSPQETQYF. The CDR3 nucleotides are TGTGCCAGCATAAGCGAAGGTTCACCCCAAGAGACCCAGTACTTC.

This rearrangement joins TRBV4-2 to TRBJ2-1, with D possibly TRBD2 on 5 matching bases. The V end lost 0 bases, the J end lost 4 bases, and 13 bases lay between the germline ends. The CDR3 has 16 amino acids. Germline V gene lookup returns CDR1 LGHNA and CDR2 YNFKEQ. Here the CDR3 reads CASSQEEVALYNEQFF. The CDR3 bases are TGTGCCAGCAGCCAAGAGGAAGTAGCGCTGTACAATGAGCAGTTCTTC.

This clone was counted only a few times. The chain's CDR3 is CASSDSSGSSYNSPLHF. The CDR3 nucleotides are TGCGCCAGCAGTGACTCCTCCGGAAGCTCCTATAATTCACCCCTCCACTTT. The genes are TRBV10-1 and TRBJ1-6, with D unresolved. The CDR3 contains 17 residues. V lost 3 bases and J 0 bases, leaving 12 bases between the germline ends. The germline CDR1 and CDR2 sequences are WNHNN and SYGVQD (reference sequence).

This sequence joins TRBV29-1 and TRBJ2-7; D is uncertain. In germline, CDR1 is SQVTM, CDR2 ANQGSEA. Trimming removed 3 bases from V and 4 bases from J, with 10 bases in between. CDR3 size: 12 residues. In DNA form, the CDR3 reads TGCAGCGTTGAGGGGAACGGGTACGAGCAGTACTTC. Translating gives CSVEGNGYEQYF.

V is TRBV6-1 and J is TRBJ1-1; no reliable D call. The CDR3 length is 13 residues. Germline V lookup: CDR1 MNHNS, CDR2 SASEGT. The V end was cut by 6 bases, the J end by 0 bases, with 8 bases between. In DNA form, the CDR3 reads TGTGCCAGCAGACGACCTATGAACACTGAAGCTTTCTTT. Translation gives CASRRPMNTEAFF.

The rearrangement joins TRBV4-1 to TRBJ2-7; a possible D gene is TRBD1 (5 bases). The V and J ends lost 4 bases and 3 bases respectively, with 13 bases between them. This CDR3 has 14 residues. Germline assignment: CDR1 MGHRA and CDR2 YSYEKL. CDR3 nucleotide sequence: TGCGCCAGCAGCCTCACAGGTTGGGGCTACGAGCAGTACTTC. This encodes CASSLTGWGYEQYF.

V gene TRBV4-3 combines with J gene TRBJ2-3; 12 nucleotides align to TRBD2. The germline V gene encodes CDR1 LGHNA and CDR2 YSLEER. CDR3 length: 18 residues. V lost 0 bases to trimming and J lost 2 bases; unmatched junction nucleotides: 6. The CDR3 DNA reads TGCGCCAGCAGCCAAGAAAGGGGGACTAGCGGGTTCACAGATACGCAGTATTTT. It encodes CASSQERGTSGFTDTQYF.

This chain uses TRBV1 with TRBJ2-7; the DNA was not used to check the table's D call, TRBD1. TRBV1 is a recognized pseudogene. The CDR3 has 18 amino acids. CDR3 region: CTSSPPGQSPSSSYEQYF. CDR3 bases: TGCACCAGCAGTCCTCCGGGACAGTCCCCGTCGAGCTCCTACGAGCAGTACTTC.

J is TRBJ1-2 and V is TRBV5-1, with D unresolved. The ends were cut back, 4 bases at V and 4 bases at J, with 14 bases in the middle. Germline V lookup: CDR1 SGHRS, CDR2 YFSETQ. This CDR3 is built from 14 residues. CDR3 bases: TGCGCCAGCAGCCCCGGGATTCGGGGCTATGGCTACACCTTC. This encodes CASSPGIRGYGYTF.